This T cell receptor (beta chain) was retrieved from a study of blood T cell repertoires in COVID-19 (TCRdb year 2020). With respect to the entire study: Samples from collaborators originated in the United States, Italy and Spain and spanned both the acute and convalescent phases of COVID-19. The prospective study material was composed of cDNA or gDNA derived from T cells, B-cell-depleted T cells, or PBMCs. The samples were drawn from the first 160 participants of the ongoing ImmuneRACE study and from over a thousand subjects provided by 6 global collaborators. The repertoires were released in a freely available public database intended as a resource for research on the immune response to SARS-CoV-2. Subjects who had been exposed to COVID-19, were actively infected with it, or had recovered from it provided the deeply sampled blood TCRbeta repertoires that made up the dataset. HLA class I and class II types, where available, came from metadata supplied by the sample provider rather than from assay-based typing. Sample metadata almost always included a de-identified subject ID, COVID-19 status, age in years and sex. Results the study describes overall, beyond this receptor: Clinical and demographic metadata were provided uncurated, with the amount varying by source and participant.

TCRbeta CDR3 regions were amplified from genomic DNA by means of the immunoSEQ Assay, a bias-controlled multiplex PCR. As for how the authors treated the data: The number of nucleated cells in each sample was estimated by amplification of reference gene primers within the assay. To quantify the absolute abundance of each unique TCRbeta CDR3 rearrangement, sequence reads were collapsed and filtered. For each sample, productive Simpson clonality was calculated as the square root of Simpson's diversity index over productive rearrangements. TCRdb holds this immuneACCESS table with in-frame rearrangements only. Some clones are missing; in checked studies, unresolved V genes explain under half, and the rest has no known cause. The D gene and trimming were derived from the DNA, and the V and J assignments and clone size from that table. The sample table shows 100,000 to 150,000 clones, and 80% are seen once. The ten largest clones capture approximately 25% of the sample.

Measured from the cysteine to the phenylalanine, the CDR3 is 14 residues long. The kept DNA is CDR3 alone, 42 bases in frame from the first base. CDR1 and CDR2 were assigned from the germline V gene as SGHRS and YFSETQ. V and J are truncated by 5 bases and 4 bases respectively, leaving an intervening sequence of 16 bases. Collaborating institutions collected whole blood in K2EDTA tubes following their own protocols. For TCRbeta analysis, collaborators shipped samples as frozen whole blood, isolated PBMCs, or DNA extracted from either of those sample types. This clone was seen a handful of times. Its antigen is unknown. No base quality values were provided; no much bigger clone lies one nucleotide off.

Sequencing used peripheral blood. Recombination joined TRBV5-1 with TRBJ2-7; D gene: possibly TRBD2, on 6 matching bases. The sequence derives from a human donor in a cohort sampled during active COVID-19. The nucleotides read TGCGCCAGCAGTCGGGGGACGGATGAGTACGAGCAGTACTTC. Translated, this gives CASSRGTDEYEQYF.